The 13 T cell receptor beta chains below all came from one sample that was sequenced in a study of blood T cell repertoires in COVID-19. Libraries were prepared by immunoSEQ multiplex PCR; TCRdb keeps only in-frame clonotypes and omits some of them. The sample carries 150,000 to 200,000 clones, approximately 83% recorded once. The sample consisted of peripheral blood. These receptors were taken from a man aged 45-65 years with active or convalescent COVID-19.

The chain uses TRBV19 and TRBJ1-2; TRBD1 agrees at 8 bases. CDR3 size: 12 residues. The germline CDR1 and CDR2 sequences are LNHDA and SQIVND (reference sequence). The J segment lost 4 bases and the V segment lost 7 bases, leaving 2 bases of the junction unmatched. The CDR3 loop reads CASTGQGYGYTF. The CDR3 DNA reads TGTGCCAGTACCGGACAGGGCTATGGCTACACCTTC. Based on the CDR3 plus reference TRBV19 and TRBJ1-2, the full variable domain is DGGITQSPKYLFRKEGQNVTLSCEQNLNHDAMYWYRQDPGQGLRLIYYSQIVNDFQKGDIAEGYSVSREKKESFPLTVTSAQKNPTAFYLCASTGQGYGYTFGSGTRLTVV.

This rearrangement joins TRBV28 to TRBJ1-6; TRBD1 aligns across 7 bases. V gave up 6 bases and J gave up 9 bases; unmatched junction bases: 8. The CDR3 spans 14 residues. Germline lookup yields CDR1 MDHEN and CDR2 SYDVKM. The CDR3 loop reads CASRGTAYGSPLHF. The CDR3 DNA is TGTGCCAGCAGGGGGACAGCCTATGGTTCACCCCTCCACTTT.

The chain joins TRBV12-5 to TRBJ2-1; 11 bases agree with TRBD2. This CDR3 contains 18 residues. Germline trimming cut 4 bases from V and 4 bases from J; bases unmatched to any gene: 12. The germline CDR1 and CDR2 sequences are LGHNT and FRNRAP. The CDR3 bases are TGTGCTAGTGGTTCCCCGTTAGCGGGGGGGCCGTTATACAATGAGCAGTTCTTC. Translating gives CASGSPLAGGPLYNEQFF.

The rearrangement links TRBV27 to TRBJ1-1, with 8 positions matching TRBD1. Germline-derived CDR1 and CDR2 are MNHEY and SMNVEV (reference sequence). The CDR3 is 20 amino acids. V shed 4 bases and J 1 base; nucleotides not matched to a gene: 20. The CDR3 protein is CASSSITRLRGPKRNTEAFF. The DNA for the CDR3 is TGTGCCAGCAGTTCAATAACCCGCCTCAGGGGGCCCAAGAGGAACACTGAAGCTTTCTTT.

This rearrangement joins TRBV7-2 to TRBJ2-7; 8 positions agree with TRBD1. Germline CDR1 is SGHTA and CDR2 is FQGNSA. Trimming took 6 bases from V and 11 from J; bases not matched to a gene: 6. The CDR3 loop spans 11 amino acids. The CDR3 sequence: CASRQTGVEYF. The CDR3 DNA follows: TGTGCCAGCAGGCAGACAGGGGTTGAGTACTTC.

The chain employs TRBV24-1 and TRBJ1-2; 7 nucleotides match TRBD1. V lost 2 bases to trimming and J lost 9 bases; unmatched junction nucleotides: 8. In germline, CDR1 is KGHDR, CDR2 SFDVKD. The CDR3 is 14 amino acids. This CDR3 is CATSDSTGTVSYTF. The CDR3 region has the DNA TGTGCCACCAGTGATTCAACCGGGACAGTTAGCTACACCTTC.

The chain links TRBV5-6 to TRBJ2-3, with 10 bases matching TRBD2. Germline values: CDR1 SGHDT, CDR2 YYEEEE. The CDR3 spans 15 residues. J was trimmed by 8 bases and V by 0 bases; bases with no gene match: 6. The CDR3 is CASSLGGLAGATQYF. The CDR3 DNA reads TGTGCCAGCAGCTTGGGCGGCCTAGCGGGGGCTACGCAGTATTTT.

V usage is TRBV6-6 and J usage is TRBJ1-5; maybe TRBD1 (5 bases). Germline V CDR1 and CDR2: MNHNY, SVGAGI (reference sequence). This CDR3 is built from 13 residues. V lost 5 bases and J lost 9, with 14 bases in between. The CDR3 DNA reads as TGTGCCAGCAGTCTCATACAGGATGGGCCCCAGCATTTT. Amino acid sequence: CASSLIQDGPQHF.

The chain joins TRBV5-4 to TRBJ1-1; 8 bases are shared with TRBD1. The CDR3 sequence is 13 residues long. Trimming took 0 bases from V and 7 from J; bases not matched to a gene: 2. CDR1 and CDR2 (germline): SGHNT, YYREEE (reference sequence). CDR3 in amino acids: CASSLGQGFEAFF. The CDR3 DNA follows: TGTGCCAGCAGCTTGGGACAGGGGTTTGAAGCTTTCTTT.

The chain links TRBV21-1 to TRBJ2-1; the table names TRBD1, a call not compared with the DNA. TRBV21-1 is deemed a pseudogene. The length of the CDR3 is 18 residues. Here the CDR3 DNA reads TGTGCCAGCAGCAAAAGGGGTAAGACAGGGGCAACCTACAATGAGCAGTTCTTC. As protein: CASSKRGKTGATYNEQFF.

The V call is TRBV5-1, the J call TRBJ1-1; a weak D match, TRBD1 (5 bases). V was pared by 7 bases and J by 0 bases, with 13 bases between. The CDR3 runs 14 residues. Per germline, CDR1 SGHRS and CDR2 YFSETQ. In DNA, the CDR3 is TGCGCCAGCGGTGACAGCACGTTGAACACTGAAGCTTTCTTT. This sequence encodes CASGDSTLNTEAFF.

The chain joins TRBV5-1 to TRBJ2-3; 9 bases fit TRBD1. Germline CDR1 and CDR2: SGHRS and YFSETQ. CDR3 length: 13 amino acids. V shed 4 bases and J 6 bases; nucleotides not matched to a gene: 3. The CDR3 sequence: CASSGTGKDTQYF. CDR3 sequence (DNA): TGCGCCAGCAGCGGGACAGGGAAGGATACGCAGTATTTT.

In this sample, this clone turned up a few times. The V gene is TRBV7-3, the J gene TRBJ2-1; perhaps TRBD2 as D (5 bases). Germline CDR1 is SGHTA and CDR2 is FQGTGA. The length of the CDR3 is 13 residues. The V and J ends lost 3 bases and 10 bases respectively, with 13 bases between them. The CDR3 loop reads CASSFGTSNEQFF. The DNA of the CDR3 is TGTGCCAGCAGCTTCGGTACTAGTAACGAGCAGTTCTTC.